The 16 T cell receptor beta chains presented below share a single source sample, sequenced in a study of shared clonotypes between healthy human individuals. Naive-designated CD8 cells lacked CD45RO, were positively enriched for CCR7, and omitted terminally differentiated effector memory CD45RA+ cells. Profiled with immunoSEQ multiplex PCR; TCRdb holds only in-frame clones, not every one. The sample includes approximately 2,000,000 clones, roughly 95% of them seen just once. Sequencing input: naive CD8+ T cells from PBMCs. All receptors come from a man aged 18 to 30 in good health. Some clones in this sample may be carry-over from other donors' samples.

The chain recombines TRBV5-8 with TRBJ2-3; TRBD1 aligns across 9 bases. V shed 0 bases, J shed 4 bases, and the junction held 6 bases outside the gene matches. The CDR3 totals 16 residues. Germline V gene lookup returns CDR1 SGHTS and CDR2 YDEGEE. In DNA form, the CDR3 reads TGTGCCAGCAGCTTGGGGGCCGGGACAGGGCCAGATACGCAGTATTTT. Translated, it gives CASSLGAGTGPDTQYF.

This chain links TRBV29-1 with TRBJ2-7; TRBD1 aligns across 7 bases. Germline loops: CDR1 SQVTM, CDR2 ANQGSEA. CDR3 length: 13 residues. Trimming at V came to 2 bases and at J to 4 bases, leaving 5 bases not matched to a gene. The CDR3 DNA follows: TGCAGCGTTGAATACCGGACAGGATACGAGCAGTACTTC. Encoded protein: CSVEYRTGYEQYF.

About this clone itself: The junction and the germline gene differ at one end; a read error may be behind it. The CDR3 bases are TGTGCCAGCAGCTTAGAACTAGCGGGAGACTTAATACAGGACTTC. Translating it yields CASSLELAGDLIQDF. The V and J genes are TRBV7-9 and TRBJ2-7, with 11 positions matching TRBD2. The CDR3 totals 15 residues. From germline, CDR1 is SEHNR and CDR2 FQNEAQ (reference sequence).

The J gene is TRBJ1-5, the V gene TRBV19; D ambiguous. The germline V gene encodes CDR1 LNHDA and CDR2 SQIVND (reference sequence). This CDR3 contains 18 residues. V lost 4 bases and J lost 2, with 21 bases in between. The CDR3 DNA sequence: TGTGCCAGTAGTAAGGCCCACAACCCCGGGCGCGGCAATCAGCCCCAGCATTTT. Translated: CASSKAHNPGRGNQPQHF.

The chain has TRBV2 and TRBJ2-5; D is perhaps TRBD2 (6 bases). Germline lookup yields CDR1 SNHLY and CDR2 FYNNEI. The V end lost 4 bases, the J end lost 4 bases, and 13 bases lay between the germline ends. The CDR3 spans 14 residues. The CDR3 DNA follows: TGTGCCAGCAGTGTGGAGGGGTCACCAGAGACCCAGTACTTC. The encoded protein is CASSVEGSPETQYF.

The chain employs TRBV4-1 and TRBJ2-7, with 7 bases identical to TRBD2. CDR1 is MGHRA, CDR2 YSYEKL, per germline. CDR3 length equals 13 residues. V lost 5 bases and J lost 5; bases outside the gene matches: 6. The DNA for the CDR3 is TGCGCCAGCAGCTACCGAGCGGGGAACGAGCAGTACTTC. It codes for CASSYRAGNEQYF.

This rearrangement joins TRBV25-1 to TRBJ2-7, with D uncertain. This CDR3 has 13 residues. V shed 4 bases and J shed 5 bases, with 12 bases lying between them. CDR1 is MGHDK and CDR2 is SYGVNS in the germline V gene. The CDR3 reads CASSGPGANEQYF. CDR3 sequence (DNA): TGTGCCAGCAGTGGCCCGGGCGCCAACGAGCAGTACTTC.

Of note for this clone: Other DNA sequences from this sample encode an identical CDR3 as well. The J gene is TRBJ2-7, the V gene TRBV28; possibly TRBD1 for D (6 bases). From germline, CDR1 is MDHEN and CDR2 SYDVKM. V lost 5 bases and J lost 0, with 8 bases in between. This CDR3 is 13 amino acids long. The CDR3 DNA reads as TGTGCCAGCAGTCTGGACAGCTCCTACGAGCAGTACTTC. Encoded protein: CASSLDSSYEQYF.

This chain joins TRBV4-3 and TRBJ2-7; D may be TRBD2 (5 bases). Trimming cost V 3 bases and J 0 bases, with 12 bases left between them. The V gene's germline CDR1 is LGHNA and CDR2 YSLEER. This CDR3 spans 15 amino acids. In nucleotides, the CDR3 is TGCGCCAGCAGCCAGATGAGCACTAGCTCCTACGAGCAGTACTTC. Encoded protein: CASSQMSTSSYEQYF.

The rearrangement joins TRBV4-2 to TRBJ2-2; no reliable D call. Germline V CDR1 and CDR2: LGHNA, YNFKEQ. The V gene lost 0 bases and the J gene lost 1 base, with 9 bases spanning the gap. The length of the CDR3 is 16 residues. In nucleotides, the CDR3 is TGTGCCAGCAGCCAAGAATGGCCGTTGAACACCGGGGAGCTGTTTTTT. This translates into CASSQEWPLNTGELFF.

The rearrangement links TRBV11-2 to TRBJ2-7, with TRBD1 as a possible D gene (6 bases). This CDR3 spans 16 amino acids. Trimming stripped 1 base from V and 4 bases from J, with 17 bases between. The germline CDR1 and CDR2 sequences are SGHAT and FQNNGV. CDR3 DNA sequence: TGTGCCAGCAGCTTAGTTCCCCAGGGGCTTTTTTACGAGCAGTACTTC. Translation: CASSLVPQGLFYEQYF.

As to this clone: Other DNA sequences of this sample code for an identical CDR3. The rearrangement links TRBV9 to TRBJ2-1; possibly TRBD2 for D (7 bases). The CDR3 is 16 amino acids. Germline V gene data show CDR1 as SGDLS and CDR2 as YYNGEE. V was clipped by 0 bases and J by 0 bases, with 10 bases between them. CDR3 DNA: TGTGCCAGCAGCGTAGAGGGGGGGAGCTCCTACAATGAGCAGTTCTTC. Amino acids: CASSVEGGSSYNEQFF.

This clone appeared once. The chain employs TRBV28 and TRBJ1-2; tentatively, D is TRBD1 (5 bases). V dropped 7 bases and J dropped 9 bases, with 33 bases sitting between them. The CDR3 covers 18 residues. Germline V gene data show CDR1 as MDHEN and CDR2 as SYDVKM. The CDR3, as DNA: TGTGCCAGCATCCCGGAACTTCGACCGGGACGGAGCCCAGCGCGCTACACCTTC. Protein sequence: CASIPELRPGRSPARYTF.

This clone has a single count. This rearrangement joins TRBV30 to TRBJ2-7, with D perhaps TRBD1 (6 bases). V was clipped by 5 bases and J by 0 bases, with 11 bases between them. The CDR3 extends over 13 amino acids. The germline V gene has CDR1 GTSNPN and CDR2 SVGIG (reference sequence). CDR3 amino acids: CAWGQTSSYEQYF. CDR3 bases: TGTGCCTGGGGACAGACCAGCTCCTACGAGCAGTACTTC.

V and J are TRBV11-2 and TRBJ2-1; 9 bases agree with TRBD2. This CDR3 region has 14 residues. Unmatched junction bases numbered 8, after V lost 5 bases and J lost 9 bases. Germline assignment: CDR1 SGHAT and CDR2 FQNNGV. CDR3 protein: CASSAGGRGGEQFF. The CDR3 DNA sequence: TGTGCCAGCAGCGCGGGCGGGAGGGGTGGTGAGCAGTTCTTC.

The chain couples TRBV4-1 to TRBJ1-3, with D uncertain. The CDR3 is 15 amino acids. V was cut by 6 bases and J by 0 bases, with 12 bases left in between. The germline CDR1 and CDR2 sequences are MGHRA and YSYEKL. CDR3 sequence: CASRPGGLSGNTIYF. CDR3 coding DNA: TGCGCCAGCAGGCCCGGCGGCCTCTCTGGAAACACCATATATTTT.